This TCR beta chain was captured in a study of spatial heterogeneity in lung cancer. About the research overall: More than eight raw reads, on average, carried each unique TCR and UMI combination. Study findings and constraints: The study found ubiquitous expanded tumor TCRs in blood more at resection than follow-up.

The CDR3 is 15 residues long. Germline trimming cut 6 bases from V and 4 bases from J; bases unmatched to any gene: 8. CDR1 is SQVTM, CDR2 ANQGSEA, per germline. This clonotype was recorded a few times. Its target is not known. Every cDNA TCR molecule received its own unique molecular identifier. TCRdb ran MiXCR on the 5' RACE reads and lists one entry per CDR3 protein. The top ten clones hold 42% of a sample with roughly 48,000 distinct CDR3 sequences, roughly 12% of them seen once. The time point here: sample taken at primary tumor resection. Whole RNA from tumor, nontumor lung or frozen PBMC was sequenced unsorted. The donors comprised some 70 untreated early-stage non-small cell lung cancer patients.

The sequences come from PBMCs, collected at surgery. The chain is built from TRBV29-1 and TRBJ2-3; 12 bases align to TRBD2. This clonotype was obtained from a female donor with early-stage non-small cell lung cancer. The CDR3 sequence: CSVLTLAGGADTQYF. CDR3 DNA sequence: TGCAGCGTCCTAACCCTAGCGGGGGGGGCAGATACGCAGTATTTT.